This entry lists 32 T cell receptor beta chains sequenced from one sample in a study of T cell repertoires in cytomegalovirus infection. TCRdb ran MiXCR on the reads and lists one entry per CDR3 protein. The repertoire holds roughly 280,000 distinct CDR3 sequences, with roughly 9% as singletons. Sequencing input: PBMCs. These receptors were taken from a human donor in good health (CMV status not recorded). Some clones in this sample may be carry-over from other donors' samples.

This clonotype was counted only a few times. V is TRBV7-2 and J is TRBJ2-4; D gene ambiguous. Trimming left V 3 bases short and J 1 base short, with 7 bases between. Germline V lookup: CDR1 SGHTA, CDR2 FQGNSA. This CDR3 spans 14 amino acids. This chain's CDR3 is CASSLAWAKNIQYF. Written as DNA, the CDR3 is TGTGCCAGCAGCTTGGCTTGGGCCAAAAACATTCAGTACTTC.

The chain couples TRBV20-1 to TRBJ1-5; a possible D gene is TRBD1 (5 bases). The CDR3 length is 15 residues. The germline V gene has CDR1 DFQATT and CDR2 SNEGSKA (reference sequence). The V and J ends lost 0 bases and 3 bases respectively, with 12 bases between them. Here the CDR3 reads CSARDQGGANQPQHF. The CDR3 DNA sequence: TGCAGTGCTAGAGATCAGGGAGGCGCCAATCAGCCCCAGCATTTT.

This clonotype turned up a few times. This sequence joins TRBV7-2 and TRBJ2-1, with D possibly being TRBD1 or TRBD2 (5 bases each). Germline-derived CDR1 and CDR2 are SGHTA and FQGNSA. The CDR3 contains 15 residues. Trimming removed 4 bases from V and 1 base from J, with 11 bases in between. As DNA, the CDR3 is TGTGCCAGCAGCTCTTCGAGGGGATCCTACAATGAGCAGTTCTTC. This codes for CASSSSRGSYNEQFF.

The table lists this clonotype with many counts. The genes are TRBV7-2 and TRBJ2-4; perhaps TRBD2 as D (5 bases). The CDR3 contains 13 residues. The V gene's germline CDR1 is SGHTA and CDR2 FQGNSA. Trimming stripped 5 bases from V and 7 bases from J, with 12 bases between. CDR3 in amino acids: CASSKGLQNIQYF. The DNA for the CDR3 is TGTGCCAGCAGCAAAGGACTGCAGAACATTCAGTACTTC.

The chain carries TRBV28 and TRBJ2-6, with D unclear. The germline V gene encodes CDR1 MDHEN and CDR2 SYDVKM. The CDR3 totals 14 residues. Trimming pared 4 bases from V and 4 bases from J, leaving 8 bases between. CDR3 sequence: CASSSTYGANVLTF. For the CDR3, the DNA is TGTGCCAGCAGTTCGACATACGGGGCCAACGTCCTGACTTTC.

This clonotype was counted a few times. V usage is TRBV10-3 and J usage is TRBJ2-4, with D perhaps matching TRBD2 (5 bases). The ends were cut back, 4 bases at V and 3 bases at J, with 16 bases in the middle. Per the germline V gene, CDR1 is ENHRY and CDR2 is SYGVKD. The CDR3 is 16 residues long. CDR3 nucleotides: TGTGCCATCAGTGGTGGAACGGGTGAGGGCAAAAACATTCAGTACTTC. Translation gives CAISGGTGEGKNIQYF.

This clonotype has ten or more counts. In nucleotides, the CDR3 is TGTGCCAGCAGTCCCGGGAGCAATCAGCCCCAGCATTTT. Its translation: CASSPGSNQPQHF. The chain joins TRBV6-1 to TRBJ1-5; D not certain. V lost 5 bases and J 1 base, leaving 6 bases between the germline ends. This CDR3 has 13 residues. Germline values: CDR1 MNHNS, CDR2 SASEGT.

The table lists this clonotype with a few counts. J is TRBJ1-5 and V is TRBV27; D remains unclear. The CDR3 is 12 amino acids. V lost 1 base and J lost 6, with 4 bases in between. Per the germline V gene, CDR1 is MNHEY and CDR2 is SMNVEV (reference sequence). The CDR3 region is CASSLFSQPQHF. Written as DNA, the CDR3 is TGTGCCAGCAGTTTATTTTCTCAGCCCCAGCATTTT.

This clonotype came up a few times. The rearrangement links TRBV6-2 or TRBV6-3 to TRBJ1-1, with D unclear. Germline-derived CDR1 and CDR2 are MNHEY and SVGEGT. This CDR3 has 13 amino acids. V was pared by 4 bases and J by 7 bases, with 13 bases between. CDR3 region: CASSWVVGSEAFF. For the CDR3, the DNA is TGTGCCAGCAGTTGGGTGGTGGGGAGTGAAGCTTTCTTT.

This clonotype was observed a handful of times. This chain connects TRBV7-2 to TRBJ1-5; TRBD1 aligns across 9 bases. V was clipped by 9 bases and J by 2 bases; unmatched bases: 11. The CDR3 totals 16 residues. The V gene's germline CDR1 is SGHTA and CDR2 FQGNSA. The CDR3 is CASSFWTGVGNQPQHF. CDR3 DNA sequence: TGTGCCAGTTCCTTTTGGACAGGGGTCGGCAATCAGCCCCAGCATTTT.

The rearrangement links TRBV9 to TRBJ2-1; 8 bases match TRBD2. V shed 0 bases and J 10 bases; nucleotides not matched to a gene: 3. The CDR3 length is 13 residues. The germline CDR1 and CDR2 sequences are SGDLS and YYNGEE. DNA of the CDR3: TGTGCCAGCAGCGTAGGGTTAGCGGGAGAGCAGTTCTTC. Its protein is CASSVGLAGEQFF.

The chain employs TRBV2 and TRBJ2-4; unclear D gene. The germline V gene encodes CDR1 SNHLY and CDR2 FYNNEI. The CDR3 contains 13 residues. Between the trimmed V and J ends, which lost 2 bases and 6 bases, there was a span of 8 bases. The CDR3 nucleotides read TGTGCCAGCAGTGAAAACCAGCCAAACATTCAGTACTTC. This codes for CASSENQPNIQYF.

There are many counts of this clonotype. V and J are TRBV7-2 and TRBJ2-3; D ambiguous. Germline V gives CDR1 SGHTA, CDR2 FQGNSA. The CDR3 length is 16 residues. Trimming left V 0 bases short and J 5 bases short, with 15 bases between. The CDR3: CASSLAEFLERDTQYF. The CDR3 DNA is TGTGCCAGCAGCTTAGCTGAGTTCCTAGAGCGAGATACGCAGTATTTT. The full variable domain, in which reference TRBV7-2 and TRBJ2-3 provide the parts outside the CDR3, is GAGVSQSPSNKVTEKGKDVELRCDPISGHTALYWYRQSLGQGLEFLIYFQGNSAPDKSGLPSDRFSAERTGGSVSTLTIQRTQQEDSAVYLCASSLAEFLERDTQYFGPGTRLTVL.

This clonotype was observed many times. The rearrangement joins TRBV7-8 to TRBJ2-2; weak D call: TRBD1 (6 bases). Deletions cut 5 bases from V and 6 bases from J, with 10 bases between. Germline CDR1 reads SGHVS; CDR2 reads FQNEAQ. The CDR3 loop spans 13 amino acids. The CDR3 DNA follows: TGTGCCAGCAGCAAAACAGGGTCCGGGGAGCTGTTTTTT. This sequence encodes CASSKTGSGELFF.

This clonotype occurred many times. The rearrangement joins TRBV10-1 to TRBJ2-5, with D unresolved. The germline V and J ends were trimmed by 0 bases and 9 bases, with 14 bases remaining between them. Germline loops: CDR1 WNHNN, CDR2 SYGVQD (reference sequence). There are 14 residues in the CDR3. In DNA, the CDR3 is TGCGCCAGCAGTGAGTCGCGTGGTGTCGGAGCCCAGTACTTC. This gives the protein CASSESRGVGAQYF.

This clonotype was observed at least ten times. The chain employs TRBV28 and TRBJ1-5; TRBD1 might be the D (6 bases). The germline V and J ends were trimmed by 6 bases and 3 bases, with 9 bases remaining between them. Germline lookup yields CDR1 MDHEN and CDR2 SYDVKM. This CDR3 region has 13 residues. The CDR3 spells CASRGQTNQPQHF. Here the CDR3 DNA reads TGTGCCAGCAGGGGACAAACCAATCAGCCCCAGCATTTT.

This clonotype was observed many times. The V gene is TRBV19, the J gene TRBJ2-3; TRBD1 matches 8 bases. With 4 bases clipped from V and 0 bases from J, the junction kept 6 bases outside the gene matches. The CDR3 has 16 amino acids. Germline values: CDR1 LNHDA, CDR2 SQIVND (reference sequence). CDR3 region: CASSTSGGTSTDTQYF. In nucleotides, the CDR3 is TGTGCCAGTAGTACCTCAGGGGGCACTAGCACAGATACGCAGTATTTT.

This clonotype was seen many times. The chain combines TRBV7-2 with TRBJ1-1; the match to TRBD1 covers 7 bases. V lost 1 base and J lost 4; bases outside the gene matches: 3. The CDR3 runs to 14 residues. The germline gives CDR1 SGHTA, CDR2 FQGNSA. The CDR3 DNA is TGTGCCAGCAGCTTAGACAGGGGCGCCACTGAAGCTTTCTTT. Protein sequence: CASSLDRGATEAFF.

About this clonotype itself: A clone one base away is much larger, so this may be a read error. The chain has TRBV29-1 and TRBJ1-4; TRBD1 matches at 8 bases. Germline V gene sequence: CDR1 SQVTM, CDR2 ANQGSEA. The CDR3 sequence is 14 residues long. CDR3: CSVATGGRSEKQFF. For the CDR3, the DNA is TGCAGCGTGGCCACAGGGGGTCGAAGTGAAAAACAGTTTTTT.

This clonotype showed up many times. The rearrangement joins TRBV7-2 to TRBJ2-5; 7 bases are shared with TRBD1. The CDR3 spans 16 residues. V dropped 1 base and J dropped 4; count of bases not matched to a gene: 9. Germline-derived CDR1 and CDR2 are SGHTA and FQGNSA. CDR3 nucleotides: TGTGCCAGCAGCTTAGGAGGGGGCCGAAGCGGAGAGACCCAGTACTTC. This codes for CASSLGGGRSGETQYF. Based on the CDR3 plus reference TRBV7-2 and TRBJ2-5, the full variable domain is GAGVSQSPSNKVTEKGKDVELRCDPISGHTALYWYRQSLGQGLEFLIYFQGNSAPDKSGLPSDRFSAERTGGSVSTLTIQRTQQEDSAVYLCASSLGGGRSGETQYFGPGTRLLVL.

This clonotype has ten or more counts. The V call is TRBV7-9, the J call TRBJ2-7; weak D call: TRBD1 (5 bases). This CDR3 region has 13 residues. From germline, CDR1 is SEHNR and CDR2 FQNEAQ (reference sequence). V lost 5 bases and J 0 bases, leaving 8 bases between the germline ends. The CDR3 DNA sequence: TGTGCCAGCAGCCGTAGGGGCTCCTACGAGCAGTACTTC. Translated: CASSRRGSYEQYF.

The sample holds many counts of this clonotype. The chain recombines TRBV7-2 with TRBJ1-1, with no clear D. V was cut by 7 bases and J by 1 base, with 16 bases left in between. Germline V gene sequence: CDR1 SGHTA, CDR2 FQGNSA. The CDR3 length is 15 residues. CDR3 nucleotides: TGTGCCAGCACCCCGCGCGGTATACAGAACACTGAAGCTTTCTTT. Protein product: CASTPRGIQNTEAFF.

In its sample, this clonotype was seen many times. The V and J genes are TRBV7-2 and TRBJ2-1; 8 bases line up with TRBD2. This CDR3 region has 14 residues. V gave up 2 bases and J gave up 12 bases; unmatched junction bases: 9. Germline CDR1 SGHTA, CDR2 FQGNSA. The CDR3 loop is CASSLQPGGTGQFF. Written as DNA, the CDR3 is TGTGCCAGCAGCTTACAACCGGGAGGGACGGGGCAGTTCTTC.

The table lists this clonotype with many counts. CDR3 sequence reads: CASSSSGGATDTQYF. The CDR3 DNA follows: TGTGCCAGCAGTTCTAGCGGGGGGGCAACAGATACGCAGTATTTT. The V gene is TRBV6-1, the J gene TRBJ2-3, with 12 bases aligning to TRBD2. CDR3 size: 15 residues. V was clipped by 5 bases and J by 3 bases; unmatched bases: 3. Germline CDR1 and CDR2: MNHNS and SASEGT.

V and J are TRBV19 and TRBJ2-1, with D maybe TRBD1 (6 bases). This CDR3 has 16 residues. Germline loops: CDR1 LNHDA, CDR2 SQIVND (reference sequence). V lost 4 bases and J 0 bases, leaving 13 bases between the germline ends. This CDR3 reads CASSNIQGYSYNEQFF. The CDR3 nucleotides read TGTGCCAGTAGTAATATCCAGGGGTACTCCTACAATGAGCAGTTCTTC.

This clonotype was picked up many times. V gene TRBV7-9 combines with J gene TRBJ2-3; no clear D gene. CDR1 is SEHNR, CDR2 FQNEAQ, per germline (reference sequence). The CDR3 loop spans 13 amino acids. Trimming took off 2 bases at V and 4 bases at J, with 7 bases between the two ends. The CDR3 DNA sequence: TGTGCCAGCAGCTTAATCAGTGCAGATACGCAGTATTTT. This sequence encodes CASSLISADTQYF.

For the CDR3, the DNA is TGTGCCAGCAGCTTGGACGGCCGAGAAGCTTTCTTT. This codes for CASSLDGREAFF. The J gene is TRBJ1-1, the V gene TRBV6-1; D call uncertain. The ends were cut back, 6 bases at V and 8 bases at J, with 13 bases in the middle. Germline V gene data show CDR1 as MNHNS and CDR2 as SASEGT. The CDR3 loop spans 12 amino acids.

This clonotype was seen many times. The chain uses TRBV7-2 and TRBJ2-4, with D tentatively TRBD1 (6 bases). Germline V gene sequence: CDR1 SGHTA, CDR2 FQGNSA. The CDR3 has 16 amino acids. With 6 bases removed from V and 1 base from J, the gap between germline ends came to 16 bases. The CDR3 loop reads CASRILTGQAKNIQYF. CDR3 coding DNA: TGTGCCAGCAGGATATTGACAGGTCAGGCCAAAAACATTCAGTACTTC. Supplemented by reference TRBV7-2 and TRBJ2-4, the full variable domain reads GAGVSQSPSNKVTEKGKDVELRCDPISGHTALYWYRQSLGQGLEFLIYFQGNSAPDKSGLPSDRFSAERTGGSVSTLTIQRTQQEDSAVYLCASRILTGQAKNIQYFGAGTRLSVL.

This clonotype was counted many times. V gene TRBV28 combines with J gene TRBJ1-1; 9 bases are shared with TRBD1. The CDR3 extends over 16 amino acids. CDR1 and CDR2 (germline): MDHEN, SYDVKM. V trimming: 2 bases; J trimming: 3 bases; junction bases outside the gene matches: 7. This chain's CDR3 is CASSLRPDRGYTEAFF. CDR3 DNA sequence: TGTGCCAGCAGTTTACGACCCGACAGGGGGTACACTGAAGCTTTCTTT.

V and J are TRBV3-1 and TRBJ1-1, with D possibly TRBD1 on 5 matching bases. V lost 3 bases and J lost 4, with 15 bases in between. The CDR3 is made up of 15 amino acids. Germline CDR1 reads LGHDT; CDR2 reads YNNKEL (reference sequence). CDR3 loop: CASSQGRGVGTEAFF. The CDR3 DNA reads TGTGCCAGCAGCCAGGGACGAGGGGTGGGCACTGAAGCTTTCTTT.

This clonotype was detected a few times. The CDR3, as DNA: TGTGCCAGCAGCCGGGACAGGGCGAATCAGCCCCAGCATTTT. Its translation: CASSRDRANQPQHF. The chain is built from TRBV12-3 or TRBV12-4 and TRBJ1-5, with 9 bases identical to TRBD1. The CDR3 runs 14 residues. Trimming cost V 6 bases and J 4 bases; bases outside gene matches: 4.

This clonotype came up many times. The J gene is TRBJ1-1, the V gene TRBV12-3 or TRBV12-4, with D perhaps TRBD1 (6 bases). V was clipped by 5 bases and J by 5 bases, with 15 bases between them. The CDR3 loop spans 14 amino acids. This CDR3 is CASSLSQGGTEAFF. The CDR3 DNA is TGTGCCAGCAGTCTGTCACAGGGAGGAACTGAAGCTTTCTTT.